This TCR beta chain is drawn from a study of Ad26.COV2.S vaccination and SARS-CoV-2 variants. Using immunoSEQ multiplex PCR, the repertoire was profiled, and TCRdb retains in-frame clones only, with some absent. This sample has approximately 350,000 clones, with 83% found just once. As to this clone: As yet, its antigen is unknown.

The CDR3 has 12 residues. The V end was cut by 5 bases, the J end by 2 bases, with 6 bases between. CDR1 is MNHEY and CDR2 is SVGEGT in the germline V gene. General study results and limits: Non-spike TCR breadth showed similarity between vaccine and placebo recipients. It was reported that spike-specific CD8+ and CD4+ T cell responses were substantially broad after vaccination. Vaccine recipients showed a spike-specific TCR breadth that was higher than in placebo recipients.

Treatment described: around 19 received Ad26.COV2.S at low or high dose, single or two shots; 5 received placebo; per-sample allocation not given. Day 63 after the first injection of vaccine or placebo was the sampling time. Aged 18-55 years, donor was enrolled in Boston around 2020. Specimen: peripheral blood, collected in a trial of Ad26.COV2.S vaccine versus placebo. The sequence derives from a person aged 18-65 years who received the Ad26.COV2.S COVID-19 vaccine or a placebo. The chain has TRBV6-2 or TRBV6-3 and TRBJ1-2, with D uncertain. The CDR3 is CASSAGNYGYTF. Here the CDR3 DNA reads TGTGCCAGCAGTGCGGGAAACTATGGCTACACCTTC.